This T cell receptor beta chain was profiled in a study of shared clonotypes between healthy human individuals. Study results and limitations: In contrast to clonotypes shared by all four donors, non-shared clonotypes had lower generation probabilities. Tissue TCR repertoires likely differ from these blood-only repertoires. Limited genetic and exposure-history diversity came from having few donors.

A note on this clone: Its antigen is not known.

Clones were read by immunoSEQ multiplex PCR, and TCRdb kept only the in-frame ones, dropping some. The repertoire has about 680,000 clones, roughly nine tenths of them found once; the top ten carry approximately 24%. Trimming removed 2 bases from V and 6 bases from J, with 15 bases in between. CDR1 and CDR2 from the germline V gene are SEHNR and FQNEAQ (reference sequence). The CDR3 is 15 amino acids. CD45RO-negative cells were positively selected for CCR7, leaving out terminally differentiated effector memory CD45RA+ cells. HIV-negative, healthy adults without recent acute infections or vaccinations were the donors.

The TCR comes from a man aged 25-40 years in good health. The chain uses TRBV7-9 and TRBJ2-3; no firm D call. The sample taken for sequencing was naive CD8+ T cells sorted from blood. The CDR3: CASSLSLGPADTQYF. CDR3 nucleotide sequence: TGTGCCAGCAGCTTATCTCTCGGGCCCGCCGATACGCAGTATTTT. Complete variable domain (other parts from reference TRBV7-9 and TRBJ2-3): DTGVSQNPRHKITKRGQNVTFRCDPISEHNRLYWYRQTLGQGPEFLTYFQNEAQLEKSRLLSDRFSAERPKGSFSTLEIQRTEQGDSAMYLCASSLSLGPADTQYFGPGTRLTVL.